The rows below give T cell receptor beta chains drawn from one sample of a study of blood T cell repertoires in COVID-19. Produced via immunoSEQ multiplex PCR; TCRdb's table is partial and in-frame only. The sample shows about 210,000 clones, about 81% of them seen only once. Sequencing was done on a sample of peripheral blood. These receptors came from a woman in her 70s with COVID-19, enrolled during active disease. The CDR3 runs from the conserved cysteine through the conserved F or W. Each record gives: J gene, D gene, V gene, clone size, CDR3 protein, CDR3 DNA. A D gene is named only where the DNA matches it firmly. Expanded clones get a size class; other rows say once, few or many, or leave the size out.

TRBJ1-6	TRBD1	TRBV10-3	-	CAIIGQGDSPLHF	TGTGCCATCATAGGACAGGGAGATTCACCCCTCCACTTT
TRBJ1-4	-	TRBV29-1	-	CSVKQGPNEKLFF	TGCAGCGTTAAACAGGGTCCTAATGAAAAACTGTTTTTT
TRBJ1-2	TRBD1	TRBV2	-	CASRRDRGRDGYTF	TGTGCCAGCAGGAGGGACAGGGGGCGAGATGGCTACACCTTC
TRBJ1-5	TRBD1	TRBV2	-	CASRADRGYNQPQHF	TGTGCCAGCAGGGCGGACAGGGGCTACAATCAGCCCCAGCATTTT
TRBJ2-3	TRBD2	TRBV13	-	CASSPGLAGDTQYF	TGTGCCAGCAGCCCCGGGCTAGCGGGAGATACGCAGTATTTT
TRBJ1-1	TRBD1	TRBV28	-	CASSFGIRTGEAFF	TGTGCCAGCAGTTTCGGGATCCGGACAGGCGAAGCTTTCTTT
TRBJ2-7	-	TRBV28	-	CASSFGPSLYEQYF	TGTGCCAGCAGTTTTGGGCCTTCTCTCTACGAGCAGTACTTC
TRBJ2-4	TRBD2	TRBV7-2	-	CASSARLAGEAKNIQYF	TGTGCCAGCAGCGCGCGACTAGCGGGGGAAGCCAAAAACATTCAGTACTTC
TRBJ1-6	-	TRBV27	few	CASSASWTANSPLHF	TGTGCCAGCAGTGCATCTTGGACAGCTAATTCACCCCTCCACTTT
TRBJ2-7	TRBD2	TRBV5-4	-	CASSHAGGDYEQYF	TGTGCCAGCAGCCACGCGGGAGGGGACTACGAGCAGTACTTC
TRBJ1-6	TRBD1	TRBV6-5	-	CASSWTGVNSPLHF	TGTGCCAGCAGTTGGACAGGGGTTAATTCACCCCTCCACTTT
TRBJ2-1	TRBD2	TRBV13	once	CASLTSGRVNNEQFF	TGTGCCAGCCTAACTAGCGGGAGGGTTAACAATGAGCAGTTCTTC
TRBJ2-2	TRBD1	TRBV2	-	CASSERTGSTGELFF	TGTGCCAGCAGTGAGCGGACAGGGTCCACCGGGGAGCTGTTTTTT
TRBJ2-6	-	TRBV18	-	CASSPLRSSGANVLTF	TGTGCCAGCTCACCACTACGGAGCTCTGGGGCCAACGTCCTGACTTTC
TRBJ2-2	TRBD1	TRBV6-2/TRBV6-3	-	CASSYPGGNTGELFF	TGTGCCAGCAGTTACCCAGGGGGTAACACCGGGGAGCTGTTTTTT
TRBJ1-5	-	TRBV2	-	CASSETRHDQPQHF	TGTGCCAGCAGTGAAACGCGGCACGATCAGCCCCAGCATTTT
TRBJ2-5	TRBD2	TRBV24-1	-	CATQTSWGGETQYF	TGTGCCACCCAAACCTCGTGGGGGGGAGAGACCCAGTACTTC
TRBJ2-4	TRBD1	TRBV5-1	-	CASSQQGSKNIQYF	TGCGCCAGCAGCCAACAGGGGTCCAAAAACATTCAGTACTTC
TRBJ2-7	TRBD2	TRBV28	-	CASSSSGLAGGPEQYF	TGTGCCAGCAGTTCCTCGGGACTAGCGGGAGGGCCCGAGCAGTACTTC
TRBJ2-1	TRBD2	TRBV6-5	-	CASRSGLAGSQQFF	TGTGCCAGCAGATCCGGACTAGCGGGATCTCAGCAGTTCTTC
TRBJ1-2	-	TRBV6-5	-	CAAATTQGSNYGYTF	TGTGCCGCTGCCACCACCCAGGGCTCTAACTATGGCTACACCTTC
TRBJ2-1	TRBD2	TRBV28	-	CASSPSSGRAQFF	TGTGCCAGCAGTCCCTCGAGCGGGAGGGCCCAGTTCTTC
TRBJ2-1	-	TRBV2	once	CASRGQTVGAGEQFF	TGTGCCAGCAGGGGTCAGACAGTGGGCGCTGGTGAGCAGTTCTTC
TRBJ1-4	-	TRBV6-5	many	CASLMGDNRNEKLFF	TGTGCCTCCCTAATGGGGGACAACCGTAATGAAAAACTGTTTTTT
TRBJ2-7	TRBD1	TRBV11-2	-	CASRMGQGYEQYF	TGTGCCAGCAGGATGGGACAGGGCTACGAGCAGTACTTC
TRBJ1-4	-	TRBV27	many	CASSFSRNSGIGKEKLFF	TGTGCCAGCAGTTTTTCAAGGAATTCGGGAATCGGGAAAGAAAAACTGTTTTTT
TRBJ1-1	-	TRBV7-2	-	CASSPRVGSLTEAFF	TGTGCCAGCAGCCCGCGTGTTGGGAGTCTCACTGAAGCTTTCTTT